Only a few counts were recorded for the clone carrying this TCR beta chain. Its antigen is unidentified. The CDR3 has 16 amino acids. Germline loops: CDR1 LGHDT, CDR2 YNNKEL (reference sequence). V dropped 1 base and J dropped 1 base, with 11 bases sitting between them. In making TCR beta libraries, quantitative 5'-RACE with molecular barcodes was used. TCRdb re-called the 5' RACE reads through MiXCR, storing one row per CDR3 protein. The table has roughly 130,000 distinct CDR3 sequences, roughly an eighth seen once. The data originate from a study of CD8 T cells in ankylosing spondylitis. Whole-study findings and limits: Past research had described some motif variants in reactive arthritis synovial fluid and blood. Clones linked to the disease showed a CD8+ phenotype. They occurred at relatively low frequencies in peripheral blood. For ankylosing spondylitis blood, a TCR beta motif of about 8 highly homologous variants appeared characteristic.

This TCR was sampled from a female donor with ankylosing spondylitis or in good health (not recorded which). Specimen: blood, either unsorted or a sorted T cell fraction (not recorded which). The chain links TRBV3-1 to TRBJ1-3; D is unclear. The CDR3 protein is CASSQGGVWSGNTIYF. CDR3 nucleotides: TGTGCCAGCAGCCAAGGGGGAGTGTGGTCTGGAAACACCATATATTTT. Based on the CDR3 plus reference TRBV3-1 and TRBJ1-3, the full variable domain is DTAVSQTPKYLVTQMGNDKSIKCEQNLGHDTMYWYKQDSKKFLKIMFSYNNKELIINETVPNRFSPKSPDKAHLNLHINSLELGDSAVYFCASSQGGVWSGNTIYFGEGSWLTVV.